Listed below are T cell receptor beta chains from one sample, sequenced in a study of T cells in Graves' hyperthyroidism and ophthalmopathy. TCRdb itself ran the multiplex PCR reads through MiXCR, one entry per CDR3 protein. Here the sample spans 300,000 or so distinct CDR3 sequences, 21% being singletons. Material: blood. The receptors originated from a woman aged 45-60 years with Graves' hyperthyroidism. Both conserved end residues are part of each CDR3. A D gene is named only where the DNA matches it firmly. Rows may omit the clone size; those that give it use once, few, many or a size class.

few,TRBD2,TRBJ2-7,TRBV25-1,CASSEPVDGGREQYF,TGTGCCAGCAGTGAACCGGTAGACGGCGGGAGAGAGCAGTACTTC
NA,TRBD2,TRBJ2-3,TRBV27,CASSPYPAGLGTDTQYF,TGTGCCAGCAGTCCCTATCCAGCGGGGTTGGGTACAGATACGCAGTATTTT
NA,TRBD1,TRBJ1-2,TRBV6-1,CASSSPGTGGAVGYTF,TGTGCCAGCAGTAGCCCCGGGACAGGGGGCGCGGTAGGCTACACCTTC
many,NA,TRBJ1-5,TRBV28,CASSPWSPPNQPQHF,TGTGCCAGCAGCCCCTGGTCCCCCCCTAATCAGCCCCAGCATTTT
many,TRBD1,TRBJ1-2,TRBV7-3,CASSRIMDRNYGYTF,TGTGCCAGCAGCCGAATTATGGACAGGAACTATGGCTACACCTTC
few,TRBD1,TRBJ2-5,TRBV25-1,CASSDPGQGSETQYF,TGTGCCAGCAGTGATCCCGGACAGGGTAGCGAGACCCAGTACTTC
many,NA,TRBJ2-6,TRBV29-1,CSVGGVSGANVLTF,TGCAGCGTTGGGGGGGTTTCTGGGGCCAACGTCCTGACTTTC
many,TRBD1,TRBJ1-1,TRBV29-1,CSVTDRAATEAFF,TGCAGCGTTACGGACAGGGCGGCCACTGAAGCTTTCTTT
NA,NA,TRBJ2-7,TRBV2,CASSPFQGQEQYF,TGTGCCAGCAGTCCCTTCCAGGGGCAAGAGCAGTACTTC
many,NA,TRBJ1-3,TRBV20-1,CSAPMGNTIYF,TGCAGTGCCCCGATGGGAAACACCATATATTTT
few,TRBD2,TRBJ2-2,TRBV5-1,CASRASGSSTGELFF,TGCGCCAGCAGGGCTAGCGGGAGTTCAACCGGGGAGCTGTTTTTT
many,TRBD2,TRBJ2-7,TRBV30,CAWTAAGGYEQYF,TGTGCCTGGACTGCAGCGGGGGGCTACGAGCAGTACTTC
NA,TRBD1,TRBJ1-5,TRBV2,CASSLQGGGLGNQPQHF,TGTGCCAGCAGCTTACAGGGGGGAGGTTTGGGCAATCAGCCCCAGCATTTT
few,TRBD1,TRBJ2-7,TRBV11-3,CASSLGFDRGSYEQYF,TGTGCCAGCAGTTTAGGGTTCGACAGGGGTTCCTACGAGCAGTACTTC
NA,NA,TRBJ1-2,TRBV18,CASSPSANNYGYTF,TGTGCCAGCTCACCATCCGCGAATAACTATGGCTACACCTTC
many,TRBD2,TRBJ2-1,TRBV13,CASSPRLAPYNEQFF,TGTGCCAGCAGCCCCCGACTAGCGCCCTACAATGAGCAGTTCTTC
few,TRBD1,TRBJ1-1,TRBV18,CASSQERQGGSTTEAFF,TGTGCCAGCTCACAAGAAAGACAGGGTGGGTCAACGACTGAAGCTTTCTTT
NA,NA,TRBJ2-7,TRBV4-2,CASSQDRGEQYF,TGTGCCAGCAGCCAAGATCGGGGCGAGCAGTACTTC
NA,TRBD2,TRBJ2-5,TRBV6-2/TRBV6-3,CASSGQRGGQETQYF,TGTGCCAGCAGTGGCCAGCGGGGGGGCCAAGAGACCCAGTACTTC
NA,NA,TRBJ2-5,TRBV5-4,CASSGGRGRAGGETQYF,TGTGCCAGCAGCGGGGGGAGGGGGAGGGCCGGCGGAGAGACCCAGTACTTC
many,TRBD1,TRBJ1-4,TRBV4-1,CASSRTGPSTNEKLFF,TGCGCCAGCAGCCGGACAGGGCCATCAACTAATGAAAAACTGTTTTTT
NA,NA,TRBJ2-1,TRBV7-2,CASSFGGPPGNEQFF,TGTGCCAGCAGCTTTGGGGGGCCTCCGGGGAATGAGCAGTTCTTC
many,TRBD2,TRBJ2-7,TRBV20-1,CSARDPSRLASEQYF,TGCAGTGCTAGAGATCCGAGTCGACTAGCGTCCGAGCAGTACTTC
many,NA,TRBJ2-3,TRBV18,CASQPADTQYF,TGTGCCAGCCAACCGGCGGATACGCAGTATTTT